The 24 T cell receptor beta chains presented below share a single source sample, sequenced in a study of shared clonotypes between healthy human individuals. Sequenced by immunoSEQ multiplex PCR; TCRdb stores in-frame clones only, minus some. Of around 650,000 clones in the sample, approximately 96% were seen once. CD45RO-negative cells were positively selected for CCR7, leaving out terminally differentiated effector memory CD45RA+ cells. Sequenced sample: naive CD8+ T cells sorted from blood. These receptors originate from a woman in her thirties in good health.

The J gene is TRBJ1-2, the V gene TRBV5-1; unclear D gene. Trimming removed 0 bases at V and 0 bases at J, with 12 bases between. Germline lookup yields CDR1 SGHRS and CDR2 YFSETQ. The CDR3 sequence is 16 residues long. The chain's CDR3 is CASSLDGGISNYGYTF. In nucleotides, the CDR3 is TGCGCCAGCAGCTTGGATGGAGGGATTTCTAACTATGGCTACACCTTC.

The genes are TRBV2 and TRBJ2-1; D is unclear. V was trimmed by 3 bases and J by 6 bases, leaving 18 bases between them. CDR1 is SNHLY, CDR2 FYNNEI, per germline. The CDR3 runs 16 residues. The CDR3 DNA sequence: TGTGCCAGCAGTGAGCTTTTTAGGGCTAACCTCAATGAGCAGTTCTTC. As protein: CASSELFRANLNEQFF.

The V call is TRBV10-2, the J call TRBJ2-5, with 10 positions matching TRBD1. The V and J ends lost 6 bases and 4 bases, in that order; junction bases with no gene match: 5. The CDR3 has 14 amino acids. From germline, CDR1 is WSHSY and CDR2 SAAADI. CDR3 loop: CASSKDRGLETQYF. DNA of the CDR3: TGCGCCAGCAGCAAAGACAGGGGGCTAGAGACCCAGTACTTC.

The chain recombines TRBV27 with TRBJ2-5; 9 bases agree with TRBD2. The DNA end is a closer match to TRBJ2-7, so the J assignment may be wrong. The germline V gene has CDR1 MNHEY and CDR2 SMNVEV (reference sequence). This CDR3 has 13 amino acids. CDR3 DNA sequence: TGTGCCAGCAGTACGACTAGCGGCTACGAGCAGTACTTC. It encodes CASSTTSGYEQYF.

The chain combines TRBV28 with TRBJ1-1; a possible D gene is TRBD1 (6 bases). This CDR3 is 16 amino acids long. Per germline, CDR1 MDHEN and CDR2 SYDVKM. The V end was cut by 6 bases, the J end by 1 base, with 18 bases between. The DNA for the CDR3 is TGTGCCAGCAGATTAGCAGGGGTTGGTGGGAACACTGAAGCTTTCTTT. Protein: CASRLAGVGGNTEAFF.

The gene calls are TRBV9 and TRBJ2-7; D is unclear. CDR3 length: 14 residues. Germline CDR1 is SGDLS and CDR2 is YYNGEE. The V end lost 0 bases, the J end lost 3 bases, and 10 bases lay between the germline ends. The CDR3: CASSVAPSGYEQYF. DNA for the CDR3: TGTGCCAGCAGCGTAGCTCCGTCAGGCTACGAGCAGTACTTC. The whole variable domain, filled in from reference TRBV9 and TRBJ2-7, reads DSGVTQTPKHLITATGQRVTLRCSPRSGDLSVYWYQQSLDQGLQFLIQYYNGEERAKGNILERFSAQQFPDLHSELNLSSLELGDSALYFCASSVAPSGYEQYFGPGTRLTVT.

The CDR3 DNA reads TGTGCCAGCAGCTTACCGAATAGCAATCAGCCCCAGCATTTT. As protein: CASSLPNSNQPQHF. The V gene is TRBV7-9, the J gene TRBJ1-5; no clear D gene. Germline values: CDR1 SEHNR, CDR2 FQNEAQ (reference sequence). V was clipped by 2 bases and J by 0 bases, with 5 bases between them. The CDR3 runs to 14 residues.

The chain joins TRBV28 to TRBJ2-1; no clear D gene. CDR3 length: 15 amino acids. V dropped 5 bases and J dropped 7 bases, with 18 bases sitting between them. CDR1 MDHEN and CDR2 SYDVKM come from the germline V gene. The CDR3 loop is CASSMGSSRLNEQFF. CDR3 DNA: TGTGCCAGCAGTATGGGGTCCTCGAGGTTGAATGAGCAGTTCTTC.

This sequence joins TRBV5-4 and TRBJ2-7; D may correspond to TRBD1 or TRBD2 (5 bases each). Trimming took off 4 bases at V and 5 bases at J, with 16 bases between the two ends. Germline V gene sequence: CDR1 SGHNT, CDR2 YYREEE (reference sequence). There are 14 residues in the CDR3. The CDR3 region is CASSPFGAVHEQYF. DNA for the CDR3: TGTGCCAGCAGCCCGTTCGGGGCGGTCCACGAGCAGTACTTC.

The CDR3 DNA is TGTGCCAGCGCCAAGGATGTGCATCCCCAAGAGACCCAGTACTTC. Protein: CASAKDVHPQETQYF. The chain couples TRBV27 to TRBJ2-5; no definite D call. The germline gives CDR1 MNHEY, CDR2 SMNVEV (reference sequence). CDR3 length: 15 amino acids. Trimming cost V 8 bases and J 1 base, with 17 bases left between them.

On this clone itself: Additional DNA sequences in this sample encode the identical CDR3. This rearrangement joins TRBV2 to TRBJ2-1, with D tentatively TRBD2 (5 bases). This CDR3 has 13 amino acids. Trimming cost V 7 bases and J 1 base, with 8 bases left between them. CDR1 and CDR2 from the germline V gene are SNHLY and FYNNEI. Written as DNA, the CDR3 is TGTGCCAGCACCCCGGGATCCTACAATGAGCAGTTCTTC. Translating gives CASTPGSYNEQFF. The full variable domain, in which reference TRBV2 and TRBJ2-1 provide the parts outside the CDR3, is EPEVTQTPSHQVTQMGQEVILRCVPISNHLYFYWYRQILGQKVEFLVSFYNNEISEKSEIFDDQFSVERPDGSNFTLKIRSTKLEDSAMYFCASTPGSYNEQFFGPGTRLTVL.

This chain uses TRBV10-3 with TRBJ2-7; D is perhaps TRBD2 (5 bases). Germline lookup yields CDR1 ENHRY and CDR2 SYGVKD. Trimming removed 0 bases at V and 4 bases at J, with 16 bases between. The CDR3 length is 16 residues. In DNA form, the CDR3 reads TGTGCCATCAGTGAGTCGACCCAGCGGCAACCATACGAGCAGTACTTC. It yields the protein CAISESTQRQPYEQYF.

V and J are TRBV9 and TRBJ1-2; D is undetermined. The CDR3 length is 14 residues. The germline CDR1 and CDR2 sequences are SGDLS and YYNGEE. The V and J ends lost 1 base and 8 bases respectively, with 15 bases between them. In DNA, the CDR3 is TGTGCCAGCAGCGTAAGTGTCAGACCGGGCGGCTACACCTTC. Translation gives CASSVSVRPGGYTF.

This clone was seen a single time. The V call is TRBV10-1, the J call TRBJ2-7; a weak D match, TRBD1 (6 bases). CDR1 and CDR2 from the germline V gene are WNHNN and SYGVQD (reference sequence). The CDR3 is 14 amino acids. Trimming pared 3 bases from V and 6 bases from J, leaving 15 bases between. The DNA for the CDR3 is TGCGCCAGCAGTGAAGGGGGAGTTCACTCCGAGCAGTACTTC. It specifies CASSEGGVHSEQYF.

The chain is built from TRBV9 and TRBJ2-7; TRBD1 matches at 7 bases. Germline CDR1 reads SGDLS; CDR2 reads YYNGEE. This CDR3 is built from 15 residues. V trimming: 4 bases; J trimming: 1 base; junction bases outside the gene matches: 8. The CDR3 here is CASSPRRDSSYEQYF. The CDR3 DNA reads as TGTGCCAGCAGCCCGCGCCGGGACAGTTCCTACGAGCAGTACTTC.

The chain uses TRBV7-2 and TRBJ1-5, with unresolved D. Trimming took off 2 bases at V and 6 bases at J, with 17 bases between the two ends. The CDR3 extends over 16 amino acids. In germline, CDR1 is SGHTA, CDR2 FQGNSA. In DNA, the CDR3 is TGTGCCAGCAGCTTAATTGGAGCCTCACCCAGTCAGCCCCAGCATTTT. This gives the protein CASSLIGASPSQPQHF. Variable domain in full (rest from reference TRBV7-2 and TRBJ1-5): GAGVSQSPSNKVTEKGKDVELRCDPISGHTALYWYRQSLGQGLEFLIYFQGNSAPDKSGLPSDRFSAERTGGSVSTLTIQRTQQEDSAVYLCASSLIGASPSQPQHFGDGTRLSIL.

The gene calls are TRBV16 and TRBJ2-5, with TRBD1 matching over 8 bases. Per germline, CDR1 KGHSY and CDR2 FQNENV. V lost 4 bases, J lost 4 bases, and 11 bases stayed unmatched. This CDR3 spans 16 amino acids. The CDR3: CASSRSADREGETQYF. CDR3 bases: TGTGCCAGCAGCCGCTCCGCGGACAGGGAAGGAGAGACCCAGTACTTC.

This chain joins TRBV19 and TRBJ2-3; 12 positions match TRBD2. The CDR3 contains 18 residues. Per the germline V gene, CDR1 is LNHDA and CDR2 is SQIVND (reference sequence). V was pared by 6 bases and J by 5 bases, with 15 bases of the junction left unmatched. The CDR3 nucleotides read TGTGCCAGTAGCAAGGGGACTAGCGGGCGCCAACCAGGAGATACGCAGTATTTT. Its translation: CASSKGTSGRQPGDTQYF. Full variable domain (missing parts from reference TRBV19 and TRBJ2-3): DGGITQSPKYLFRKEGQNVTLSCEQNLNHDAMYWYRQDPGQGLRLIYYSQIVNDFQKGDIAEGYSVSREKKESFPLTVTSAQKNPTAFYLCASSKGTSGRQPGDTQYFGPGTRLTVL.

The rearrangement uses TRBV27 and TRBJ1-5, with 10 bases matching TRBD1. The V gene's germline CDR1 is MNHEY and CDR2 SMNVEV (reference sequence). Trimming took 2 bases from V and 4 from J; bases not matched to a gene: 2. CDR3 length: 15 residues. In DNA form, the CDR3 reads TGTGCCAGCAGTTTAATGGGACAGGGGAATCAGCCCCAGCATTTT. Residues: CASSLMGQGNQPQHF.

The gene calls are TRBV28 and TRBJ2-5, with D possibly matching TRBD1 (5 bases). V was shortened by 4 bases and J by 2 bases, with 17 bases between the two germline ends. Per the germline V gene, CDR1 is MDHEN and CDR2 is SYDVKM. This CDR3 region has 16 residues. CDR3 sequence (DNA): TGTGCCAGCAGTTGTGGGGCAGGCGAAAATCAAGAGACCCAGTACTTC. Amino acid sequence: CASSCGAGENQETQYF.

This chain links TRBV18 with TRBJ2-1; D is uncertain. CDR1 KGHSH and CDR2 LQKENI come from the germline V gene. V lost 3 bases and J lost 8, with 17 bases in between. The CDR3 is 15 amino acids. This CDR3 is CASSPPEPPSDEQFF. In DNA form, the CDR3 reads TGTGCCAGCTCACCCCCAGAACCCCCTTCTGATGAGCAGTTCTTC.

A remark on this clone: Distinct nucleotide sequences in the sample also encode this CDR3. The chain combines TRBV27 with TRBJ2-1; tentative D call: TRBD2 (5 bases). The germline V and J ends were trimmed by 2 bases and 1 base, with 6 bases remaining between them. Germline lookup yields CDR1 MNHEY and CDR2 SMNVEV (reference sequence). The CDR3 loop spans 14 amino acids. DNA of the CDR3: TGTGCCAGCAGTTTAGCGGGTTCCTACAATGAGCAGTTCTTC. This gives the protein CASSLAGSYNEQFF.

The chain joins TRBV29-1 to TRBJ1-4; TRBD1 is a possible D gene (5 bases). V shed 4 bases and J shed 1 base, with 13 bases lying between them. CDR1 and CDR2 (germline): SQVTM, ANQGSEA. The CDR3 is 15 amino acids. The CDR3 is CSVGGTGRTNEKLFF. The DNA for the CDR3 is TGCAGCGTTGGAGGGACGGGACGAACTAATGAAAAACTGTTTTTT.

This chain links TRBV7-8 with TRBJ2-1; 8 bases line up with TRBD2. The CDR3 runs to 18 residues. Germline loops: CDR1 SGHVS, CDR2 FQNEAQ. With V trimmed by 2 bases and J by 4 bases, 13 bases remained unmatched. As DNA, the CDR3 is TGTGCCAGCAGCTTAAGTATCGGCGGGAGGAGTTTATACAATGAGCAGTTCTTC. It yields the protein CASSLSIGGRSLYNEQFF.